The clone carrying this TCR beta chain was seen only a few times. The antigen is not known. The V and J ends lost 2 bases and 2 bases respectively, with 10 bases between them. The CDR3 is made up of 14 amino acids. Per the germline V gene, CDR1 is MDHEN and CDR2 is SYDVKM. The record originates from a study of T cell repertoires in cytomegalovirus infection. Across the whole study: Evidence of both CMV infection and a matching HLA type came from public TCR beta signatures. Broader study findings: Identification of carriers of CMV plus the relevant HLA was achieved through cumulative public TCR beta family frequency. HLA-C-restricted CMV clonotypes gave the most frequent clonotype in two of eight donors.

TCRdb reprocessed the reads via MiXCR and lists one record per CDR3 protein. The repertoire consists of fewer than 700,000 distinct CDR3 sequences, with 24% occurring once and the leading ten covering 6.5% to 10%. This clonotype originated in a human donor in good health (CMV status not recorded). Some clones in this sample may be carry-over from other donors' samples. Sequencing was performed on CD8+ T cells from PBMCs. The V gene is TRBV28, the J gene TRBJ2-7; a possible D gene is TRBD1 (6 bases). As DNA, the CDR3 is TGTGCCAGCAGTTTACAGACAGGACCCTACGAGCAGTACGTC. As protein: CASSLQTGPYEQYV.